This T cell receptor (beta chain) stems from a study of blood T cell repertoires in COVID-19. Per the original methods: Counts of nucleated cells, estimated from reference gene primer amplification, were obtained. The protocol was immunoSEQ multiplex PCR, while the TCRdb copy is restricted to in-frame clones and leaves out a portion. From that table come the V and J calls and clone size; the DNA was used to work out D and trimming. The sample records under 150,000 clones, approximately 84% being singletons. Individuals aged roughly 18 to 100 years were recruited from fewer than 25 US areas. Which cohort a participant joined came from the clinical history participants gave. This clone was observed a handful of times. Trimming pared 9 bases from V and 8 bases from J, leaving 23 bases between. This CDR3 comprises 14 residues. CDR1 SGDLS and CDR2 YYNGEE come from the germline V gene.

The sequenced sample was PBMCs or T cells enriched from blood (not recorded which). The chain couples TRBV9 to TRBJ1-2; maybe TRBD1 (6 bases). This receptor was identified in a man between 45 and 60 years old in a cohort exposed to, infected with or recovered from COVID-19 (not recorded which). The CDR3 sequence is CAISQGRALGGYTF. The CDR3 DNA follows: TGTGCCATTTCTCAGGGGCGAGCCCTCGGGGGCTACACCTTC.